These 23 T cell receptor beta chains were sequenced from one sample in a study of shared clonotypes between healthy human individuals. Profiling relied on immunoSEQ multiplex PCR, and the TCRdb table lists in-frame clones only, not all of them. The table has 2 million to 2.5 million clones, approximately 96% seen once; the top ten hold roughly 0.13%. Sequences were obtained from naive CD4+ T cells sorted from blood. Subset indicated: CD45RA+ positively selected. Every receptor here comes from a man younger than 35 in good health.

This chain connects TRBV10-3 to TRBJ2-5; 7 bases match TRBD1. Trimming cost V 3 bases and J 7 bases; bases outside gene matches: 11. The CDR3 has 15 amino acids. Germline CDR1 ENHRY, CDR2 SYGVKD. The CDR3 nucleotides read TGTGCCATCAGTGAAAAAACAGGGGCTGGCGGGACCCAGTACTTC. It specifies CAISEKTGAGGTQYF.

In DNA form, the CDR3 reads TGTGCCTGGAGTTCCGGAGGGGCGGGAGCCTACGAGCAGTACTTC. Amino acid sequence: CAWSSGGAGAYEQYF. The genes are TRBV30 and TRBJ2-7; 7 nucleotides align to TRBD2. The CDR3 loop spans 15 amino acids. Germline CDR1 GTSNPN, CDR2 SVGIG (reference sequence). Losses at the gene ends were 2 bases for V and 2 bases for J; bases not matched to a gene: 9.

This clone was seen a single time. The genes are TRBV4-1 and TRBJ2-7; 7 nucleotides line up with TRBD2. The CDR3 has 14 residues. With V trimmed by 4 bases and J by 0 bases, 3 bases remained unmatched. From germline, CDR1 is MGHRA and CDR2 YSYEKL. The CDR3 coding sequence is TGCGCCAGCAGCCTAGCGGGCCCCTCCTACGAGCAGTACTTC. Its translation: CASSLAGPSYEQYF.

The V call is TRBV2, the J call TRBJ1-4; possible D gene TRBD1, 6 bases. The CDR3 totals 15 residues. The ends were cut back, 5 bases at V and 2 bases at J, with 12 bases in the middle. CDR1 SNHLY and CDR2 FYNNEI come from the germline V gene. CDR3 region: CASSPRGWTNEKLFF. DNA for the CDR3: TGTGCCAGCAGTCCAAGGGGGTGGACTAATGAAAAACTGTTTTTT.

The rearrangement uses TRBV19 and TRBJ1-1; TRBD1 matches 8 bases. Germline V gene sequence: CDR1 LNHDA, CDR2 SQIVND (reference sequence). Losses at the gene ends were 3 bases for V and 6 bases for J; bases not matched to a gene: 6. CDR3 size: 14 residues. The CDR3 bases are TGTGCCAGTAGTATGGCAGGGGGCCTCCCTGAAGCTTTCTTT. This translates into CASSMAGGLPEAFF.

The chain joins TRBV29-1 to TRBJ1-2; D possibly corresponds to TRBD1 (6 bases). The germline gives CDR1 SQVTM, CDR2 ANQGSEA. V shed 7 bases and J shed 0 bases, with 15 bases lying between them. The length of the CDR3 is 14 residues. CDR3 loop: CSAGGLPANYGYTF. CDR3 in DNA: TGCAGCGCCGGGGGGCTTCCAGCTAACTATGGCTACACCTTC. Full variable domain (remainder filled in from reference TRBV29-1 and TRBJ1-2): SAVISQKPSRDICQRGTSLTIQCQVDSQVTMMFWYRQQPGQSLTLIATANQGSEATYESGFVIDKFPISRPNLTFSTLTVSNMSPEDSSIYLCSAGGLPANYGYTFGSGTRLTVV.

CDR3 residues: CASSSLTGNTDTQYF. CDR3 coding DNA: TGCGCCAGCAGCTCCCTGACAGGGAATACAGATACGCAGTATTTT. V gene TRBV5-1 combines with J gene TRBJ2-3; 7 nucleotides line up with TRBD1. V was clipped by 3 bases and J by 3 bases; unmatched bases: 7. The CDR3 extends over 15 amino acids. Germline V lookup: CDR1 SGHRS, CDR2 YFSETQ.

This chain uses TRBV5-1 with TRBJ1-4; 9 nucleotides match TRBD1. CDR1 and CDR2 from the germline V gene are SGHRS and YFSETQ. J lost 10 bases, V lost 0 bases, and 7 bases had no gene match. The CDR3 is 15 amino acids. CDR3: CASSLEDRGYGKLFF. CDR3 coding DNA: TGCGCCAGCAGCTTGGAGGACAGGGGTTATGGAAAACTGTTTTTT.

The chain has TRBV2 and TRBJ2-3; TRBD2 matches at 11 bases. The ends lost 9 bases at V and 2 bases at J; junction bases unmatched: 7. Germline CDR1 SNHLY, CDR2 FYNNEI. This CDR3 spans 15 amino acids. The CDR3 DNA is TGTGCCAGTACCCTAGCGGGGGGTTCCACAGATACGCAGTATTTT. This translates into CASTLAGGSTDTQYF.

This chain links TRBV5-4 with TRBJ2-5; perhaps TRBD1 as D (6 bases). The CDR3 length is 14 residues. Trimming pared 8 bases from V and 2 bases from J, leaving 16 bases between. The germline V gene encodes CDR1 SGHNT and CDR2 YYREEE (reference sequence). CDR3 bases: TGTGCCAGTGGTACAGGGTCCTCTCAAGAGACCCAGTACTTC. Translated, it gives CASGTGSSQETQYF.

V is TRBV21-1 and J is TRBJ1-5. TRBV21-1 is flagged as a pseudogene. The CDR3 is 15 amino acids. The CDR3 DNA sequence: TGTGCCAGCAGCAATTGGGGTTATAGCAATCAGCCCCAGCATTTT. It is translated as CASSNWGYSNQPQHF.

V gene TRBV6-5 combines with J gene TRBJ1-6; no definite D call. V was trimmed by 11 bases and J by 2 bases, leaving 16 bases between them. The CDR3 totals 15 residues. Germline V CDR1 and CDR2: MNHEY, SVGAGI. CDR3 DNA sequence: TGTGCCTCGCTTTCCCGTGGGACCTATAATTCACCCCTCCACTTT. This codes for CASLSRGTYNSPLHF.

The chain has TRBV2 and TRBJ2-2; perhaps TRBD2 as D (6 bases). V lost 10 bases, J lost 1 base, and 16 bases lay in between. From germline, CDR1 is SNHLY and CDR2 FYNNEI. The CDR3 extends over 15 amino acids. DNA of the CDR3: TGTGCCATCCCGATGTTAGCGGAGAACACCGGGGAGCTGTTTTTT. Residues: CAIPMLAENTGELFF.

The CDR3 DNA is TGTGCCAGCAGCTTTCTAGCGGGGGTGGGAGATACGCAGTATTTT. Its translation is CASSFLAGVGDTQYF. The chain carries TRBV7-2 and TRBJ2-3, with 10 bases lining up with TRBD2. Germline V gene lookup returns CDR1 SGHTA and CDR2 FQGNSA. The CDR3 length is 15 residues. Trimming removed 3 bases from V and 5 bases from J; junction bases left unmatched: 5. The variable domain in full, completed from reference TRBV7-2 and TRBJ2-3, reads GAGVSQSPSNKVTEKGKDVELRCDPISGHTALYWYRQSLGQGLEFLIYFQGNSAPDKSGLPSDRFSAERTGGSVSTLTIQRTQQEDSAVYLCASSFLAGVGDTQYFGPGTRLTVL.

V gene TRBV2 combines with J gene TRBJ2-7, with 9 bases lining up with TRBD1. The CDR3 contains 13 residues. CDR1 and CDR2 (germline): SNHLY, FYNNEI. Trimming cost V 6 bases and J 5 bases; bases outside gene matches: 5. This CDR3 is CASRGQGPDEQYF. Written as DNA, the CDR3 is TGTGCCAGCAGGGGACAGGGTCCGGACGAGCAGTACTTC. The entire variable domain, with the rest obtained from reference TRBV2 and TRBJ2-7, is as follows: EPEVTQTPSHQVTQMGQEVILRCVPISNHLYFYWYRQILGQKVEFLVSFYNNEISEKSEIFDDQFSVERPDGSNFTLKIRSTKLEDSAMYFCASRGQGPDEQYFGPGTRLTVT.

The chain combines TRBV2 with TRBJ2-3, with 10 bases that match TRBD2. The junction had 1 base not matched to a gene; V was cut back by 5 bases and J by 2 bases. Germline-derived CDR1 and CDR2 are SNHLY and FYNNEI. This CDR3 is 14 amino acids long. CDR3 DNA sequence: TGTGCCAGCAGTACTAGCGGGAACACAGATACGCAGTATTTT. Residues: CASSTSGNTDTQYF.

On this clone: Other DNA variants within this sample encode the same CDR3. CDR3 DNA: TGTGCCAGTAACAGGGATAGCAATCAGCCCCAGCATTTT. Residues: CASNRDSNQPQHF. V and J are TRBV28 and TRBJ1-5; a weak D match, TRBD1 (6 bases). CDR3 size: 13 residues. Trimming cost V 9 bases and J 0 bases, with 9 bases left between them. Germline assignment: CDR1 MDHEN and CDR2 SYDVKM.

To note about this clone: Distinct nucleotide sequences in the sample also encode this CDR3. V is TRBV2 and J is TRBJ2-7, with D tentatively TRBD1 (6 bases). Germline CDR1 SNHLY, CDR2 FYNNEI. The V end was cut by 9 bases, the J end by 3 bases, with 9 bases between. The CDR3 sequence is 11 residues long. Here the CDR3 reads CASTQGYEQYF. The CDR3 DNA sequence: TGTGCCAGTACACAGGGCTACGAGCAGTACTTC.

As regards this clone: This specimen includes other DNA sequences encoding the same CDR3. The chain has TRBV5-1 and TRBJ2-1; 11 positions match TRBD2. Losses at the gene ends were 4 bases for V and 1 base for J; bases not matched to a gene: 1. Germline CDR1 and CDR2: SGHRS and YFSETQ. The CDR3 consists of 15 residues. The CDR3 protein is CASSASGGSYNEQFF. CDR3 bases: TGCGCCAGCAGCGCTAGCGGGGGGTCCTACAATGAGCAGTTCTTC.

This clone was found a few times. The J gene is TRBJ2-2, the V gene TRBV19; D remains unclear. The germline V gene encodes CDR1 LNHDA and CDR2 SQIVND (reference sequence). This CDR3 has 12 residues. The germline V and J ends were trimmed by 4 bases and 5 bases, with 5 bases remaining between them. The CDR3 DNA follows: TGTGCCAGTAGTAGGGCAACCGGGGAGCTGTTTTTT. It yields the protein CASSRATGELFF.

The V gene is TRBV21-1, the J gene TRBJ1-1; the tabulated D call, TRBD1, remains unverified against the DNA. TRBV21-1 is a known pseudogene. This CDR3 comprises 12 residues. CDR3 amino acids: CASSKGTIEAFF. CDR3 bases: TGTGCCAGCAGCAAAGGGACAATTGAAGCTTTCTTT.

This clone was detected only a few times. J is TRBJ1-1 and V is TRBV28, with 8 bases lining up with TRBD1. The CDR3 totals 15 residues. V lost 2 bases, J lost 4 bases, and 6 bases stayed unmatched. CDR1 and CDR2 (germline): MDHEN, SYDVKM. Here the CDR3 reads CASSLPGGQVTEAFF. The CDR3, as DNA: TGTGCCAGCAGTTTACCAGGGGGCCAGGTCACTGAAGCTTTCTTT.

This sequence joins TRBV29-1 and TRBJ2-7; D unclear. The CDR3 loop spans 15 amino acids. V was cut by 3 bases and J by 6 bases, with 21 bases left in between. In germline, CDR1 is SQVTM, CDR2 ANQGSEA. The CDR3 DNA follows: TGCAGCGTTGAGCTTTACCGGCTCCCGAAGGTCGAGCAGTACTTC. Residues: CSVELYRLPKVEQYF.